This T cell receptor (beta chain) was profiled in a study of OX40 agonist ivuxolimab in advanced cancers. Study-level background: Intravenous ivuxolimab at 0.01 to 10 mg/kg was given to patients every 2 weeks. Recorded diagnoses for dose-escalation patients were hepatocellular carcinoma, melanoma, renal cell or head and neck cancer. Study-level points and caveats: Nonresponders, in some cases, also had low normalized T-cell clonal expansion.

In the case of this clone: Its target is unknown.

Clones were sequenced by immunoSEQ multiplex PCR, and TCRdb holds only the in-frame ones, with some missing. The top ten hold about 9% of the sample, which has 30,000 to 40,000 clones, approximately 90% seen once. Trimming cost V 4 bases and J 2 bases, with 15 bases left between them. CDR1 is MDHEN and CDR2 is SYDVKM in the germline V gene. CDR3 length: 16 residues. Specimen: CD4+ or CD8+ T cells sorted from blood, collected in a trial of the OX40 agonist ivuxolimab. The clonotype was recovered from an adult with an advanced solid tumor such as melanoma, head and neck, liver or kidney cancer. This chain links TRBV28 with TRBJ2-1; D possibly corresponds to TRBD2 (5 bases). As DNA, the CDR3 is TGTGCCAGCAGTTCCTTGGGGAGTAGGGCCTACAATGAGCAGTTCTTC. Protein: CASSSLGSRAYNEQFF.